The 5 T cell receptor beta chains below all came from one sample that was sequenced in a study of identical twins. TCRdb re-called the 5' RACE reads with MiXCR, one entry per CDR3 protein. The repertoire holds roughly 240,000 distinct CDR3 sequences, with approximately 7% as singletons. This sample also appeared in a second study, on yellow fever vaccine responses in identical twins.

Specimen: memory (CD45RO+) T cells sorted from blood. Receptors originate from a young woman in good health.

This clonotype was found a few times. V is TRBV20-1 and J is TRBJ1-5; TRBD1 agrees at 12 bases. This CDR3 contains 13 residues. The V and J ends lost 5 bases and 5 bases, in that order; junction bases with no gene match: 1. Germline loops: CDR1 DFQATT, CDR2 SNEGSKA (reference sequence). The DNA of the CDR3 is TGCAGTGCTGGGACAGGGGGCGATCAGCCCCAGCATTTT. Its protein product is CSAGTGGDQPQHF.

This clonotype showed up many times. The CDR3 DNA reads as TGCGCCAGCAGCTCCGGCTCTAGCGGGGACAATTCGGAGTACTTC. Translation: CASSSGSSGDNSEYF. The chain employs TRBV5-1 and TRBJ2-7; 9 nucleotides line up with TRBD2. Looked up from germline, CDR1 is SGHRS and CDR2 is YFSETQ. V was pared by 3 bases and J by 11 bases, with 15 bases of the junction left unmatched. CDR3 length: 15 amino acids.

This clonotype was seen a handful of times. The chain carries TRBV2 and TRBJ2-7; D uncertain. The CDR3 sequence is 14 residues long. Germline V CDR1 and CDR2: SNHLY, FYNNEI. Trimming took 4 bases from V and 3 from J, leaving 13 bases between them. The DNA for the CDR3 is TGTGCCAGCAGTGGTATCTCCAGGAACTACGAGCAGTACTTC. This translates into CASSGISRNYEQYF.

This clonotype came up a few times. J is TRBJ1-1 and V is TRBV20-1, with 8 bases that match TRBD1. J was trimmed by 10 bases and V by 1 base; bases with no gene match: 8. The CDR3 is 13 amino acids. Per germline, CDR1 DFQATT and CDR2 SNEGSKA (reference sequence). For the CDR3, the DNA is TGCAGTGCTAGAGGGAAAACAGGGGGTATAGCTTTCTTT. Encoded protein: CSARGKTGGIAFF.

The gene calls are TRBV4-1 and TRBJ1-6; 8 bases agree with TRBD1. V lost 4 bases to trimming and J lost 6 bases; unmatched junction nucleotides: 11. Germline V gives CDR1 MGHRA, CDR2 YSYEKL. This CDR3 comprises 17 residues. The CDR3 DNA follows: TGCGCCAGCAGCCCATTAGGGGGACAGGTTCTTAATTCACCCCTCCACTTT. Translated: CASSPLGGQVLNSPLHF.